This T cell receptor beta chain was sequenced in a study of cytomegalovirus exposure and HLA in healthy donors. Donors were nominally healthy when sampled, though unrecorded immune exposures were likely. Germline-derived CDR1 and CDR2 are SGHVS and FNYEAQ. The CDR3 totals 14 residues. Trimming removed 3 bases from V and 4 bases from J; junction bases left unmatched: 1. It was with 60 Vbeta and 13 Jbeta primers that the PCR ran. TCRdb's copy holds only in-frame clones and misses some; the assay was immunoSEQ multiplex PCR. The sample holds about 120,000 clones, over 60% seen once. The TCR was taken from a female donor in good health and CMV-seronegative. The genes are TRBV7-6 and TRBJ2-3; TRBD2 agrees at 10 bases. Sample: PBMCs. The CDR3 sequence is CASSLSGGADTQYF. CDR3 nucleotide sequence: TGTGCCAGCAGCTTGAGCGGGGGGGCAGATACGCAGTATTTT.